In its sample, the clone carrying this T cell receptor beta chain was seen once. The record originates from a study of blood T cell repertoires in COVID-19. Cohorts were based on clinical histories the participants reported. Between the trimmed V and J ends, which lost 1 base and 2 bases, there was a span of 5 bases. Germline V gene sequence: CDR1 LNHDA, CDR2 SQIVND (reference sequence). This CDR3 has 13 amino acids. Assay: immunoSEQ multiplex PCR; the TCRdb copy retains only in-frame clones and omits some. The sample lists a few hundred thousand clones, approximately 85% seen once, with more than 2% in the top ten.

This sequence joins TRBV19 and TRBJ1-1; D unresolved. This TCR was sampled from a man aged 25-45 years who had recovered from COVID-19. The sample taken for sequencing was PBMCs or T cells enriched from blood (not recorded which). The CDR3 nucleotides are TGTGCCAGTAGTATAGGCGTAAACACTGAAGCTTTCTTT. This gives the protein CASSIGVNTEAFF. The full variable domain, completed using reference TRBV19 and TRBJ1-1, is DGGITQSPKYLFRKEGQNVTLSCEQNLNHDAMYWYRQDPGQGLRLIYYSQIVNDFQKGDIAEGYSVSREKKESFPLTVTSAQKNPTAFYLCASSIGVNTEAFFGQGTRLTVV.